Listed here are 27 T cell receptor beta chains from one sample, sequenced in a study of T cell responses to AZD1222 COVID-19 vaccine. The assay was immunoSEQ multiplex PCR, and TCRdb's table has in-frame clones only and misses some. The sample has roughly 160,000 clones; roughly 90% are singletons. The sample was peripheral blood, taken on day 0 of AZD1222 vaccination. The source is an adult in good health.

The J gene is TRBJ2-2, the V gene TRBV7-2, with a possible D match to TRBD2 (5 bases). Germline V CDR1 and CDR2: SGHTA, FQGNSA. V was pared by 5 bases and J by 4 bases, with 17 bases between. The CDR3 has 16 amino acids. The CDR3 is CASSPLRGESTGELFF. The CDR3 DNA reads as TGTGCCAGCAGCCCCCTCCGGGGTGAAAGCACCGGGGAGCTGTTTTTT.

The V and J genes are TRBV29-1 and TRBJ1-1; possibly TRBD1 for D (5 bases). This CDR3 contains 11 residues. Germline assignment: CDR1 SQVTM and CDR2 ANQGSEA. Trimming took off 3 bases at V and 7 bases at J, with 9 bases between the two ends. CDR3 bases: TGCAGCGTTGATGGGGGATATGAAGCTTTCTTT. Protein product: CSVDGGYEAFF.

The rearrangement links TRBV29-1 to TRBJ2-7, with 7 bases fitting TRBD2. Germline loops: CDR1 SQVTM, CDR2 ANQGSEA. V lost 1 base to trimming and J lost 0 bases; unmatched junction nucleotides: 0. The CDR3 sequence is 13 residues long. The CDR3 here is CSVEGLASYEQYF. For the CDR3, the DNA is TGCAGCGTTGAAGGACTAGCCTCCTACGAGCAGTACTTC.

This rearrangement joins TRBV27 to TRBJ1-2; 10 nucleotides agree with TRBD1. Germline loops: CDR1 MNHEY, CDR2 SMNVEV (reference sequence). Trimming took 5 bases from V and 3 from J; bases not matched to a gene: 9. This CDR3 is 16 amino acids long. The CDR3 DNA reads as TGTGCCAGCAGTCCACAGACAGGGGGCGCGTACTATGGCTACACCTTC. This codes for CASSPQTGGAYYGYTF.

The chain links TRBV15 to TRBJ1-2; 10 nucleotides agree with TRBD1. Per the germline V gene, CDR1 is LNHNV and CDR2 is YYDKDF (reference sequence). CDR3 length: 14 amino acids. With 5 bases clipped from V and 6 bases from J, the junction kept 6 bases outside the gene matches. CDR3 bases: TGTGCCACCAGCGTAAGACAGGGGGCGAATGGCTACACCTTC. Translated, it gives CATSVRQGANGYTF.

This clone was seen once. This chain uses TRBV28 with TRBJ1-6; unclear D gene. The CDR3 sequence is 15 residues long. CDR1 is MDHEN, CDR2 SYDVKM, per germline. V dropped 4 bases and J dropped 12 bases, with 19 bases sitting between them. The CDR3 spells CASSSVERPELPLHF. DNA for the CDR3: TGTGCCAGCAGTTCGGTTGAGCGTCCCGAGTTACCCCTCCACTTT.

The V gene is TRBV2, the J gene TRBJ2-7, with 9 bases matching TRBD1. With 0 bases clipped from V and 3 bases from J, the junction kept 0 bases outside the gene matches. Germline CDR1 and CDR2: SNHLY and FYNNEI. The CDR3 contains 14 residues. This CDR3 reads CASSEATGGYEQYF. The CDR3 DNA sequence: TGTGCCAGCAGTGAAGCGACAGGGGGCTACGAGCAGTACTTC.

The chain links TRBV7-2 to TRBJ2-1; the D is unclear. CDR1 is SGHTA, CDR2 FQGNSA, per germline. The V end lost 4 bases, the J end lost 12 bases, and 13 bases lay between the germline ends. This CDR3 is built from 12 residues. DNA of the CDR3: TGTGCCAGCAGCTCCCAGGAGCGCTGGCAGTTCTTC. Translation: CASSSQERWQFF.

The V call is TRBV18, the J call TRBJ1-3; D not resolved. The germline gives CDR1 KGHSH, CDR2 LQKENI. The CDR3 is 16 amino acids. Deletions cut 4 bases from V and 2 bases from J, with 15 bases between. This chain's CDR3 is CASSLQSGSPGNTIYF. The CDR3 nucleotides read TGTGCCAGCTCACTTCAATCGGGTTCCCCTGGAAACACCATATATTTT.

This chain connects TRBV11-2 to TRBJ2-5; the match to TRBD2 covers 9 bases. Germline loops: CDR1 SGHAT, CDR2 FQNNGV. J gave up 6 bases and V 3 bases, and 11 bases lay outside the gene matches. The length of the CDR3 is 16 residues. CDR3 nucleotides: TGTGCCAGCAGCTTGTCGAATAGCGGGGGAGAAAAGACCCAGTACTTC. It translates to CASSLSNSGGEKTQYF.

The chain recombines TRBV7-2 with TRBJ1-5, with D hard to call. This CDR3 spans 16 amino acids. V was trimmed by 1 base and J by 7 bases, leaving 17 bases between them. The V gene's germline CDR1 is SGHTA and CDR2 FQGNSA. The CDR3 sequence is CASSLVGPAGGQPQHF. The CDR3 DNA sequence: TGTGCCAGCAGCTTAGTTGGCCCGGCAGGCGGACAGCCCCAGCATTTT.

This clone was detected only a few times. This chain joins TRBV6-5 and TRBJ1-3, with 7 bases lining up with TRBD1. The germline V gene encodes CDR1 MNHEY and CDR2 SVGAGI. This CDR3 spans 14 amino acids. The trim removed 4 bases at V and 2 bases at J, leaving 2 bases unmatched. CDR3 loop: CASSWDRAGNTIYF. DNA for the CDR3: TGTGCCAGCAGTTGGGACAGAGCTGGAAACACCATATATTTT.

The CDR3 DNA reads TGTGCCAGCAGCTATGGGGGTGGGAGCACAGATACGCAGTATTTT. As protein: CASSYGGGSTDTQYF. The V and J genes are TRBV7-3 and TRBJ2-3; D is perhaps TRBD1 or TRBD2 (5 bases each). Germline CDR1 and CDR2: SGHTA and FQGTGA. V gave up 4 bases and J gave up 0 bases, with 11 bases separating them. The CDR3 has 15 amino acids.

The V and J genes are TRBV7-2 and TRBJ2-5, with TRBD2 matching over 7 bases. Trimming at V came to 4 bases and at J to 5 bases, leaving 10 bases not matched to a gene. CDR3 size: 15 residues. Germline V gene lookup returns CDR1 SGHTA and CDR2 FQGNSA. DNA for the CDR3: TGTGCCAGCAGCTCGCGGCGGGGGACTCAGGAGACCCAGTACTTC. It yields the protein CASSSRRGTQETQYF.

This clone appeared once. The chain carries TRBV19 and TRBJ2-1; a weak D match, TRBD1 (5 bases). V lost 3 bases and J lost 7, with 13 bases in between. Germline V gene lookup returns CDR1 LNHDA and CDR2 SQIVND (reference sequence). This CDR3 is 14 amino acids long. The CDR3 DNA follows: TGTGCCAGTAGTATCAACCAACGACAGAATGAGCAGTTCTTC. Residues: CASSINQRQNEQFF.

The CDR3: CASSLAQGGKSDTQYF. CDR3 DNA sequence: TGTGCCAGCAGCCTCGCCCAAGGGGGGAAATCAGATACGCAGTATTTT. The chain links TRBV9 to TRBJ2-3; D may be TRBD1 or TRBD2 (6 bases each). The germline V gene has CDR1 SGDLS and CDR2 YYNGEE. The ends were cut back, 4 bases at V and 4 bases at J, with 19 bases in the middle. CDR3 length: 16 residues.

V usage is TRBV4-3 and J usage is TRBJ2-4; TRBD2 is a possible D gene (5 bases). Germline CDR1 and CDR2: LGHNA and YSLEER. CDR3 length equals 16 residues. V was cut by 0 bases and J by 0 bases, with 9 bases left in between. CDR3: CASSQERALAKNIQYF. The CDR3 nucleotides are TGCGCCAGCAGCCAAGAGAGGGCACTAGCCAAAAACATTCAGTACTTC.

The chain carries TRBV7-9 and TRBJ1-1, with D tentatively TRBD1 (5 bases). The germline V gene encodes CDR1 SEHNR and CDR2 FQNEAQ (reference sequence). The V and J ends lost 5 bases and 4 bases respectively, with 11 bases between them. The length of the CDR3 is 13 residues. CDR3 DNA sequence: TGTGCCAGCAGCCCGGGGCCGGGCACTGAAGCTTTCTTT. Translating it yields CASSPGPGTEAFF.

The V gene is TRBV30, the J gene TRBJ1-1, with D uncertain. Trimming left V 3 bases short and J 3 bases short, with 17 bases between. Germline V gene lookup returns CDR1 GTSNPN and CDR2 SVGIG (reference sequence). This CDR3 is 15 amino acids long. This CDR3 reads CAWRTPGPLDTEAFF. DNA for the CDR3: TGTGCCTGGAGAACTCCCGGGCCCCTGGACACTGAAGCTTTCTTT.

The V gene is TRBV3-1 (or the pseudogene TRBV3-2), the J gene TRBJ1-2, with a weak D call TRBD1 (6 bases). Trimming took 4 bases from V and 1 from J, leaving 13 bases between them. There are 15 residues in the CDR3. CDR1 and CDR2 from the germline V gene are LGHDT and YNNKEL (reference sequence). The CDR3 sequence is CASSRRDTNNYGYTF. Here the CDR3 DNA reads TGTGCCAGCAGCCGTCGGGACACCAATAACTATGGCTACACCTTC.

The chain has TRBV7-8 and TRBJ1-4; D is ambiguous. In germline, CDR1 is SGHVS, CDR2 FQNEAQ. This CDR3 has 12 amino acids. V shed 5 bases and J shed 8 bases, with 9 bases lying between them. The CDR3 region has the DNA TGTGCCAGCAGCCTGAATCGGGAAAAACTGTTTTTT. Its protein is CASSLNREKLFF.

The rearrangement links TRBV6-1 to TRBJ1-2, with TRBD1 matching over 7 bases. This CDR3 has 14 residues. Germline CDR1 MNHNS, CDR2 SASEGT. The V and J ends lost 0 bases and 4 bases, in that order; junction bases with no gene match: 2. The CDR3 region has the DNA TGTGCCAGCAGTGAAGCAGGGGGCCCCTATGGCTACACCTTC. It yields the protein CASSEAGGPYGYTF.

V usage is TRBV30 and J usage is TRBJ1-1; D remains ambiguous. The CDR3 extends over 13 amino acids. V dropped 4 bases and J dropped 2 bases, with 11 bases sitting between them. The germline V gene has CDR1 GTSNPN and CDR2 SVGIG (reference sequence). The CDR3 nucleotides are TGTGCCTGGAAACGCGTAGTCAACACTGAAGCTTTCTTT. Translated, it gives CAWKRVVNTEAFF.

The sample holds one count of this clone. The DNA for the CDR3 is TGTGCCAGCAGCCCCCGGGTTCTGGCCGGGGGAAACACCATATATTTT. This encodes CASSPRVLAGGNTIYF. The J gene is TRBJ1-3, the V gene TRBV14; D not certain. This CDR3 region has 16 residues. V lost 4 bases to trimming and J lost 4 bases, with 17 bases between them. Germline-derived CDR1 and CDR2 are SGHDN and FVKESK.

The chain couples TRBV18 to TRBJ2-3, with TRBD2 matching over 11 bases. The germline V gene has CDR1 KGHSH and CDR2 LQKENI. After removal of 0 bases from V and 2 bases from J, the junction contained 4 bases not matched to a gene. The CDR3 spans 17 residues. The CDR3 coding sequence is TGTGCCAGCTCACCACCTAGACTAGCGGGAAACACAGATACGCAGTATTTT. Its translation is CASSPPRLAGNTDTQYF.

The rearrangement uses TRBV18 and TRBJ1-1; no firm D call. Trimming cost V 2 bases and J 8 bases, with 12 bases left between them. Looked up from germline, CDR1 is KGHSH and CDR2 is LQKENI. CDR3 length: 13 residues. The CDR3 DNA is TGTGCCAGCTCACCAACGGCCGTTCCGGAAGCTTTCTTT. This translates into CASSPTAVPEAFF.

The chain couples TRBV5-1 to TRBJ2-1; 10 bases are shared with TRBD2. The CDR3 sequence is 17 residues long. CDR1 SGHRS and CDR2 YFSETQ come from the germline V gene. Unmatched junction bases numbered 12, after V lost 0 bases and J lost 9 bases. This CDR3 is CASSLAGPAGGPREQFF. For the CDR3, the DNA is TGCGCCAGCAGCTTGGCGGGGCCAGCGGGGGGGCCCCGTGAGCAGTTCTTC.